This TCR beta chain stems from a study of breast tumors, draining lymph nodes, adjacent tissues. Points from the study as a whole: Luminal-like breast cancer showed significantly higher tumor–nontumor repertoire similarity than basal-like. That most tumor T cells come from lymph nodes remained unproven. Tumor TCR diversity was below lymph nodes but above nontumor tissue.

Via MiXCR, TCRdb re-called the multiplex PCR reads, giving one row per CDR3 protein. Found here are tens of thousands of distinct CDR3 sequences, about 21% of them singletons; the top ten hold approximately 8%. This clonotype showed up many times. The antigen is undetermined. From germline, CDR1 is SGHDT and CDR2 YYEEEE. The CDR3 spans 13 residues. Trimming left V 0 bases short and J 2 bases short, with 5 bases between. V usage is TRBV5-6 and J usage is TRBJ1-2; D is unclear. The sequencing input was breast tumor tissue. The TCR sequence derives from a female donor with breast cancer. Some clones in this sample may be carry-over from other donors' samples. The CDR3 sequence: CASSLGTNYGYTF. The CDR3 region has the DNA TGTGCCAGCAGCTTGGGCACGAACTATGGCTACACCTTC.